This note documents a single T cell receptor (beta chain) sequence. Its antigen is currently not known. No base quality information exists; no much larger clone differs at one position. The immunoSEQ Assay was used to sequence TCRbeta CDR3 regions. After extraction, genomic DNA underwent amplification by bias-controlled multiplex PCR, followed by high-throughput sequencing. The study's own analysis went as follows. Collapsing and filtering of sequences were performed to quantify the absolute abundance of each unique TCRbeta CDR3 region. T cell fraction was estimated by normalizing TCRbeta template counts to usable DNA, which was measured by amplifying reference genes present in all nucleated cells. Repertoire TCRs were annotated as SARS-CoV-2-specific by exact matching of V gene, CDR3 amino acid sequence and J gene to a known reactive TCR set. MIRA supplied the reference SARS-CoV-2 TCR set, which was filtered for enrichment in COVID-19-positive ImmuneCODE repertoires so that public or cross-reactive TCRs were removed. Based on the MIRA antigens, annotated TCRs were further analysed at the level of specific ORF or position within ORF. Breadth was defined as the number of annotated unique rearrangements divided by the total number of unique productive rearrangements, and depth was defined as the summed frequency of the annotated unique rearrangements. Two-sided Wilcoxon rank-sum tests were used to compare TCR breadth between groups. This immuneACCESS table, as held by TCRdb, lists in-frame sequences with V and J called but not all clones. Of the missing ones, under half trace to an unresolved V gene in checked studies; the others have no known cause. That table furnishes V, J and clone size, whereas the DNA furnished D and trimming. The sample records 350,000 to 400,000 clones, approximately 90% of which are singletons. 3.5% of the sample rests with the top ten.

The data were taken from a study of Ad26.COV2.S vaccination and SARS-CoV-2 variants (dated by TCRdb to about 2021). Regarding the research as a whole: Vaccine-arm donors were drawn from COV1001, a multicentre, randomized, double-blind, placebo-controlled phase I-IIa trial of Ad26.COV2.S in healthy adults. The specificity and breadth of SARS-CoV-2-reactive T cell receptors after Ad26.COV2.S vaccination were assessed by TCRbeta repertoire sequencing. Throughout the experiments and outcome assessment, investigators stayed blinded to trial group allocation. Trial participants were randomized into five groups of five: low-dose or high-dose Ad26.COV2.S given once or twice, or placebo on both occasions. A total of approximately 30 samples were included in the TCR-sequenced set, comprising roughly 19 Ad26.COV2.S vaccine recipients, 5 placebo recipients and 8 SARS-CoV-2 convalescent individuals. Ad26.COV2.S was administered intramuscularly at a dose of 5x10^10 or 1x10^11 viral particles, either as one shot or as two shots given 56 days apart. Findings and caveats that apply to the study as a whole: According to the authors, total T cell responses may have been underestimated by the TCR breadth and depth analyses. After vaccination, substantial breadth of spike-specific CD8+ and CD4+ T cell responses was reported. The study was not powered for comparison of responses between vaccine doses or regimens. Vaccine and placebo recipients had similar non-spike TCR breadth, a finding consistent with the vaccine containing only spike. Spike-specific TCR breadth was higher in Ad26.COV2.S recipients than in placebo recipients (P = 0.0014).

In light of the paper, this sample's treatment or condition label describes: approximately 18 received Ad26.COV2.S at low or high dose, single or two shots; about 5 received placebo; per-sample allocation not given. For vaccine and placebo recipients, the sequenced repertoires came from samples collected on day 63 after the first injection. Between 29 July and 7 August 2020, Cohort 1b enrolled about two dozen adults aged 18-55 years at one site in Boston, USA. As a vaccine, Ad26.COV2.S was a replication-incompetent adenovirus type 26 vector that expressed a prefusion-stabilized SARS-CoV-2 spike protein derived from the original Wuhan strain. Trimming at the junction amounts to 2 bases on V and 7 bases on J, and the germline ends lie 2 bases apart. Counted from cysteine to phenylalanine, this CDR3 has 11 amino acids. The only DNA kept is the CDR3, 33 bases in frame from the first base. As encoded in the germline V gene, CDR1 is MNHEY while CDR2 is SVGEGT.

This sequence was found in a person between 18 and 60 years old who received the Ad26.COV2.S COVID-19 vaccine or a placebo. The chain is made from TRBV6-2 or TRBV6-3 and TRBJ1-4, with no confident D gene call. Source: peripheral blood, taken in a trial of Ad26.COV2.S vaccine versus placebo. The CDR3 protein sequence reads: CASSYVEKLFF. The DNA reads as follows: TGTGCCAGCAGTTACGTTGAAAAACTGTTTTTT.